The clone carrying this T cell receptor (beta chain) was found many times. The V and J ends lost 5 bases and 5 bases, in that order; junction bases with no gene match: 9. The length of the CDR3 is 13 residues. The germline gives CDR1 DFQATT, CDR2 SNEGSKA (reference sequence). PCR was performed a second time for roughly 7 to 12 cycles using a sample-barcoded 5' primer and a J-beta primer mix. A single record per CDR3 protein comes from TCRdb applying MiXCR to the 5' RACE reads. The data show more than 750,000 distinct CDR3 sequences, about 28% seen once. This specimen comes from a study of blood T cells in healthy people across ages. These data also formed part of another study, on T cells of mothers and their children.

The chain combines TRBV20-1 with TRBJ2-7; the match to TRBD2 covers 7 bases. The TCR was taken from a woman aged 40 to 50 in good health. The sample was blood. CDR3 DNA sequence: TGCAGTGCTCCCTGGACTAGTTCCCACGAGCAGTACTTC. Its protein is CSAPWTSSHEQYF.